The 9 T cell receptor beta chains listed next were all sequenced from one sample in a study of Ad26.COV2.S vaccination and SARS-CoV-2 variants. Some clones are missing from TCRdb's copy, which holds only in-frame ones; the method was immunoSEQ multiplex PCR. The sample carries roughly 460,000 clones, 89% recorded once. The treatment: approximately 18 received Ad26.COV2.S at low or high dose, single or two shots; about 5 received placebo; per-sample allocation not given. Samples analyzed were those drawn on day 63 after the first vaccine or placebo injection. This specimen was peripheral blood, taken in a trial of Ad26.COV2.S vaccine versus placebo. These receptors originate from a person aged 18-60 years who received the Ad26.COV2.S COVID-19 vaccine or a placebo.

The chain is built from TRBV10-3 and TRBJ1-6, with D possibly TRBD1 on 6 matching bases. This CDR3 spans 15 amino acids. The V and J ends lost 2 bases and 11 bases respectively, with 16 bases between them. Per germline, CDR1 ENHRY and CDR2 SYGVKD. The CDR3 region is CAISEAGQPKAPLHF. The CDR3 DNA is TGTGCCATCAGTGAGGCAGGACAGCCTAAGGCACCCCTCCACTTT.

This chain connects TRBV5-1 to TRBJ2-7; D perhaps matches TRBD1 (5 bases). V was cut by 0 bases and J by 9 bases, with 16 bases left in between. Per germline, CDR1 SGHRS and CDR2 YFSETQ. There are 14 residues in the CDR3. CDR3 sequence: CASSLGQGFDGQYF. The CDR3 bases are TGCGCCAGCAGCTTGGGTCAGGGTTTTGACGGGCAGTACTTC.

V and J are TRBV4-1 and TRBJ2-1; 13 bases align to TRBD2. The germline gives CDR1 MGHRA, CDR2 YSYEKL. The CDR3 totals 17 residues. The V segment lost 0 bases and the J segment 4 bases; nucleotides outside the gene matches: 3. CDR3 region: CASSQDWTSGRYNEQFF. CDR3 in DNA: TGCGCCAGCAGCCAAGATTGGACTAGCGGGAGATACAATGAGCAGTTCTTC.

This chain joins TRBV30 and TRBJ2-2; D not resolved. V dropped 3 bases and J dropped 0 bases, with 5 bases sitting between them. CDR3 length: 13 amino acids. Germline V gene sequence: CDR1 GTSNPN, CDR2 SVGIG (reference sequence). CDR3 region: CAWRGPNTGELFF. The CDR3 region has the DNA TGTGCCTGGAGAGGTCCGAACACCGGGGAGCTGTTTTTT.

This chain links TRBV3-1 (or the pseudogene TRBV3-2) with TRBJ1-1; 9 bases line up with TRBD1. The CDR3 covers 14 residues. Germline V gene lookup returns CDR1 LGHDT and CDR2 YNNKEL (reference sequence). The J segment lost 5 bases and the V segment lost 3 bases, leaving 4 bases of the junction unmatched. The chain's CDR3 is CASSQRDRETEAFF. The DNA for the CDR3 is TGTGCCAGCAGCCAGAGGGACAGGGAAACTGAAGCTTTCTTT.

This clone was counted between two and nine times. The DNA for the CDR3 is TGTGCCAGCAGCTTGGGGGTAGGATACTACGAGCAGTACTTC. This sequence encodes CASSLGVGYYEQYF. The chain couples TRBV5-6 to TRBJ2-7; D is unclear. Between the trimmed V and J ends, which lost 0 bases and 3 bases, there was a span of 10 bases. Germline V lookup: CDR1 SGHDT, CDR2 YYEEEE. The CDR3 spans 14 residues.

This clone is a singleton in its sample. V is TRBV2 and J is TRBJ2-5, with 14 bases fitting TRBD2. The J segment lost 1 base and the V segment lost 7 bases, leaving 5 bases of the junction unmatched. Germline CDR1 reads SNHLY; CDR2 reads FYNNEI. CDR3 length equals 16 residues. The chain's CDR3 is CASKGTSGGFQETQYF. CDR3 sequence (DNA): TGTGCCAGCAAGGGGACTAGCGGGGGTTTCCAAGAGACCCAGTACTTC.

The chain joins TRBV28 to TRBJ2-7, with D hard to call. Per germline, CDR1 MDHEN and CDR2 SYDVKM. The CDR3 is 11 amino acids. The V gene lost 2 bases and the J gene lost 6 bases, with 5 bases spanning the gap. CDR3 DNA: TGTGCCAGCAGTTTAGTTGGCGAGCAGTACTTC. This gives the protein CASSLVGEQYF.

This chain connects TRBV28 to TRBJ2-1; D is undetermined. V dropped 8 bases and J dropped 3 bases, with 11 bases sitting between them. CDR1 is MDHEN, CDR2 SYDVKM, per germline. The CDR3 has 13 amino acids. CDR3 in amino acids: CASLAQNYNEQFF. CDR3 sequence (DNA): TGTGCCAGCTTAGCACAGAACTACAATGAGCAGTTCTTC.